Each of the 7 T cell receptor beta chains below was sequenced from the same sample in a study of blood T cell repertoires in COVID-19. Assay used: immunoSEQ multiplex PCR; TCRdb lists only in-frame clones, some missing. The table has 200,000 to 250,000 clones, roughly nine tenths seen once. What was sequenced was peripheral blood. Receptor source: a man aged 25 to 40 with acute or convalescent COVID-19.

In nucleotides, the CDR3 is TGTGCCAGCAGCCCTGGGGCGAGCTCCTACAATGAGCAGTTCTTC. Residues: CASSPGASSYNEQFF. This chain connects TRBV6-6 to TRBJ2-1; D possibly corresponds to TRBD1 (5 bases). Germline V CDR1 and CDR2: MNHNY, SVGAGI (reference sequence). Trimming left V 6 bases short and J 0 bases short, with 12 bases between. CDR3 size: 15 residues.

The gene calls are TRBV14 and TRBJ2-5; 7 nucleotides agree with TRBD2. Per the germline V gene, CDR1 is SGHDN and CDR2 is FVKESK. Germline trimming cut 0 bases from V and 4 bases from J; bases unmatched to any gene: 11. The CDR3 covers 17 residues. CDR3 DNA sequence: TGTGCCAGCAGCCAAGATAGGGCGGGAGCGTCTCGAGAGACCCAGTACTTC. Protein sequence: CASSQDRAGASRETQYF.

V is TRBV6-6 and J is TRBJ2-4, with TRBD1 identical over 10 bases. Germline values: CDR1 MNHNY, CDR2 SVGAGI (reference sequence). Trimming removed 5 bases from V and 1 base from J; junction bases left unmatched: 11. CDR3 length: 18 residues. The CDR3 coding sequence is TGTGCCAGCAGTCGAACGGGACAGGGGATCATCGCCAAAAACATTCAGTACTTC. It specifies CASSRTGQGIIAKNIQYF.

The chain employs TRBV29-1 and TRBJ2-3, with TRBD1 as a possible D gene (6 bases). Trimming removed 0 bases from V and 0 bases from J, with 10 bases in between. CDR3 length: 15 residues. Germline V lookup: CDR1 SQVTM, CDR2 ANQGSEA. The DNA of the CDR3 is TGCAGCGTTGAAGAGTCAGGGGTTAGCACAGATACGCAGTATTTT. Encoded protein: CSVEESGVSTDTQYF.

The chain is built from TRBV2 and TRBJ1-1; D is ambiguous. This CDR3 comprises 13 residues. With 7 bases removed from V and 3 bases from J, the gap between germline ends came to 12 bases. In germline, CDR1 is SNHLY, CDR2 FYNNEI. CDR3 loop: CASKRDRDTEAFF. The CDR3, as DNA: TGTGCCAGCAAGCGGGATCGAGACACTGAAGCTTTCTTT.

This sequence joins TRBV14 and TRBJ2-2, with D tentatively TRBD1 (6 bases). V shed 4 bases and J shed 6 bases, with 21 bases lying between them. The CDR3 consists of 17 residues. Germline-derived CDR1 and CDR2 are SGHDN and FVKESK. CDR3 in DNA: TGTGCCAGCAGCCTCCGGTCCGGCCCAGGGGACGCCGGGGAGCTGTTTTTT. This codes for CASSLRSGPGDAGELFF.

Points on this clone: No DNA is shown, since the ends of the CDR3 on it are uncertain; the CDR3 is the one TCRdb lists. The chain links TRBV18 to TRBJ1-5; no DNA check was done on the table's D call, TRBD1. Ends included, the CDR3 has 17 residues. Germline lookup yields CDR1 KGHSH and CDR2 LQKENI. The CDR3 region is CASSPFFGQGAGKPQHF.